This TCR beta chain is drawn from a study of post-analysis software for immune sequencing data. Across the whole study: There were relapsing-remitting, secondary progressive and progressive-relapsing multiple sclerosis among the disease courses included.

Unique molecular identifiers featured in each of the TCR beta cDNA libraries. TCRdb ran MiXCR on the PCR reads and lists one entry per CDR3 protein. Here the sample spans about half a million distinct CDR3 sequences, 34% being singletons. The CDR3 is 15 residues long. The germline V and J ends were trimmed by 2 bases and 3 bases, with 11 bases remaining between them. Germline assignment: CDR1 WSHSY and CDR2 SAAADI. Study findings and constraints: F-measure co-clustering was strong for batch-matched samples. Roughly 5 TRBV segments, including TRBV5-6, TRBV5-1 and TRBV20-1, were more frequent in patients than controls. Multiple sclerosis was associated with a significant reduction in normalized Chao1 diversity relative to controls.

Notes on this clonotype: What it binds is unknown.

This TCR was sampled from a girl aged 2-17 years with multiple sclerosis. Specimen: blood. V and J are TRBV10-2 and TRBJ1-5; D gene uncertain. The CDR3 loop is CASSESNPYNQPQHF. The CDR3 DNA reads TGCGCCAGCAGTGAGAGTAACCCATACAATCAGCCCCAGCATTTT.